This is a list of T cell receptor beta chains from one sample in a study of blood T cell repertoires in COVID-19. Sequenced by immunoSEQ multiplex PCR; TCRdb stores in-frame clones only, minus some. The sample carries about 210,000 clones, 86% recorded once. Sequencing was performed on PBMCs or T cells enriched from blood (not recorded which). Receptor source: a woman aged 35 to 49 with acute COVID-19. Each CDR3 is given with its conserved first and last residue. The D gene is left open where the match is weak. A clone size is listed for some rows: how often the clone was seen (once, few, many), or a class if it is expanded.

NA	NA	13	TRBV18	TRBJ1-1	CASSSQGAAEAFF	TGTGCCAGCTCATCACAGGGAGCGGCGGAAGCTTTCTTT
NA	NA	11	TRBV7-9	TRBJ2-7	CASSAADEQYF	TGTGCCAGCAGCGCCGCAGACGAGCAGTACTTC
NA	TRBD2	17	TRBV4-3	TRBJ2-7	CASSQEALGGRRYEQYF	TGCGCCAGCAGCCAAGAGGCCTTGGGCGGGAGGAGGTACGAGCAGTACTTC
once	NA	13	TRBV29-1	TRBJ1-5	CSVAVAENQPQHF	TGCAGCGTTGCGGTTGCGGAGAATCAGCCCCAGCATTTT
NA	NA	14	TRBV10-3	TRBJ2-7	CAISGVGRWSEQYF	TGTGCCATCAGTGGAGTGGGTCGTTGGAGCGAGCAGTACTTC
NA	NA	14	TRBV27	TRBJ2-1	CASSGGGIYNEQFF	TGTGCCAGCAGTGGGGGCGGAATCTACAATGAGCAGTTCTTC
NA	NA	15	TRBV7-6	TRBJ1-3	CASSPSGGAGNTIYF	TGTGCCAGCAGCCCGAGTGGGGGGGCTGGAAACACCATATATTTT
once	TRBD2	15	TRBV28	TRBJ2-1	CASSPPSGNINEQFF	TGTGCCAGCAGTCCCCCCAGCGGGAACATCAATGAGCAGTTCTTC
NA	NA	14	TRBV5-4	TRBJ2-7	CASSFQGSSYEQYF	TGTGCCAGCAGCTTTCAGGGTAGCTCCTACGAGCAGTACTTC
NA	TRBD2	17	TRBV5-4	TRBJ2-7	CASSLGMGGRRSYEQYF	TGTGCCAGCAGCTTGGGAATGGGCGGGAGGAGATCCTACGAGCAGTACTTC
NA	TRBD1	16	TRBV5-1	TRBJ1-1	CASSGWTGGEGTEAFF	TGCGCCAGCAGCGGGTGGACAGGGGGCGAAGGCACTGAAGCTTTCTTT
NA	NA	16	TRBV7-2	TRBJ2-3	CASSNRRGGYGDTQYF	TGTGCCAGCAGCAACCGCAGGGGTGGATATGGAGATACGCAGTATTTT
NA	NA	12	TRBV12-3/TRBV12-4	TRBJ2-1	CASSFSDTEQFF	TGTGCCAGCAGTTTTAGCGACACTGAGCAGTTCTTC
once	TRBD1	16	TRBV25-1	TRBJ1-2	CASSGPGQGTGYGYTF	TGTGCCAGCAGTGGACCGGGACAGGGAACCGGGTATGGCTACACCTTC
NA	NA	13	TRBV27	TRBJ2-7	CASRRTDSYEQYF	TGTGCCAGCAGACGAACAGACTCCTACGAGCAGTACTTC
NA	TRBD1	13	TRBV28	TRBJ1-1	CASSLGGFTEAFF	TGTGCCAGCAGCCTAGGGGGCTTCACTGAAGCTTTCTTT
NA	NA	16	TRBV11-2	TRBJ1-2	CASSLGSSGGRLGYTF	TGTGCCAGCAGCTTAGGATCTTCGGGGGGGAGACTTGGCTACACCTTC
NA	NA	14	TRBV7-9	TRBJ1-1	CASSFSQSNTEAFF	TGTGCCAGCAGCTTCTCACAGTCGAACACTGAAGCTTTCTTT
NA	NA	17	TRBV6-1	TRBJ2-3	CASSETPGLKGSDTQYF	TGTGCCAGCAGTGAAACCCCGGGACTGAAGGGCTCAGATACGCAGTATTTT
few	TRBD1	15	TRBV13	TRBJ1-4	CASSLGRQGNEKLFF	TGTGCCAGCAGCCTAGGGAGACAGGGGAATGAAAAACTGTTTTTT
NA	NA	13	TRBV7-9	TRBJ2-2	CASSLSDTGELFF	TGTGCCAGCAGCCTCAGTGACACCGGGGAGCTGTTTTTT
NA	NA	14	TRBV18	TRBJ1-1	CASSPGGDGTEAFF	TGTGCCAGCTCACCAGGAGGGGATGGCACTGAAGCTTTCTTT
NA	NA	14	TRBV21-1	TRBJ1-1	CASSNRGPGTEAFF	TGTGCCAGCAGCAACAGGGGGCCTGGGACTGAAGCTTTCTTT
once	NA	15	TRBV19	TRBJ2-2	CASSEGDRNTGELFF	TGTGCCAGTAGCGAGGGGGATCGGAACACCGGGGAGCTGTTTTTT
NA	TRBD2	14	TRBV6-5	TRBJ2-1	CASSYSAGGNEQFF	TGTGCCAGCAGTTACTCGGCGGGAGGCAATGAGCAGTTCTTC
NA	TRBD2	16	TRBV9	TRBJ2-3	CASSVGISGGTDTQYF	TGTGCCAGCAGCGTAGGTATTAGCGGGGGCACAGATACGCAGTATTTT
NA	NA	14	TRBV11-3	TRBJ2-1	CASSWRGLFNEQFF	TGTGCCAGCAGCTGGAGGGGACTTTTCAATGAGCAGTTCTTC
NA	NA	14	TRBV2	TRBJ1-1	CASSTRVFDTEAFF	TGTGCCAGCAGTACCAGGGTGTTTGATACTGAAGCTTTCTTT
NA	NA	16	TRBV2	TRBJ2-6	CASSVGTPSGANVLTF	TGTGCCAGCAGTGTGGGGACTCCCTCTGGGGCCAACGTCCTGACTTTC
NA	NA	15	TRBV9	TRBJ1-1	CASRPGGLRSTEAFF	TGTGCCAGCAGGCCGGGGGGGTTGAGGAGCACTGAAGCTTTCTTT
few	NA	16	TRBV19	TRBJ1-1	CASSGRGPTSETEAFF	TGTGCCAGTAGTGGGCGGGGCCCGACGAGCGAGACTGAAGCTTTCTTT
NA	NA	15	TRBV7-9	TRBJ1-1	CASSLVRRGNTEAFF	TGTGCCAGCAGCTTAGTTCGTCGGGGGAACACTGAAGCTTTCTTT
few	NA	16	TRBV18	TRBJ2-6	CASSLMEGTGANVLTF	TGTGCCAGCTCACTCATGGAGGGGACTGGGGCCAACGTCCTGACTTTC
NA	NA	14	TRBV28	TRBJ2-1	CASSIPGSYNEQFF	TGTGCCAGCAGTATCCCGGGCTCCTACAATGAGCAGTTCTTC
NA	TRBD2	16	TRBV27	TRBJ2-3	CASSWGGRAEGDTQYF	TGTGCCAGCAGTTGGGGCGGGAGGGCCGAGGGAGATACGCAGTATTTT
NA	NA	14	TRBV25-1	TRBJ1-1	CASTRGNMNTEAFF	TGTGCCAGCACCCGAGGAAACATGAACACTGAAGCTTTCTTT
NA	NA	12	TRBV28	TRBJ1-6	CASSSPVLGLHF	TGTGCCAGCAGTTCCCCGGTCCTCGGCCTCCACTTT
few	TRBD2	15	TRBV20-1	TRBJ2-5	CSASGALAGVVTQYF	TGCAGTGCTAGTGGGGCCCTAGCGGGAGTTGTGACCCAGTACTTC
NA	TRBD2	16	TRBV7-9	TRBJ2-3	CASSLVTSGRADTQYF	TGTGCCAGCAGCTTGGTGACTAGCGGGAGGGCCGATACGCAGTATTTT
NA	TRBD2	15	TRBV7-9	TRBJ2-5	CASSLAEAGVETQYF	TGTGCCAGCAGCTTAGCGGAGGCGGGAGTAGAGACCCAGTACTTC
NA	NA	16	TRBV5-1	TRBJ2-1	CASSLAKGERYNEQFF	TGCGCCAGCAGCTTGGCCAAGGGGGAGCGCTACAATGAGCAGTTCTTC
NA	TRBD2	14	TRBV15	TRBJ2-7	CATSTGRLANEQYF	TGTGCCACCAGCACCGGACGACTAGCTAACGAGCAGTACTTC
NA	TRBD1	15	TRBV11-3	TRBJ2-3	CASSNRQGGTDTQYF	TGTGCCAGCAGCAACCGACAGGGAGGCACAGATACGCAGTATTTT